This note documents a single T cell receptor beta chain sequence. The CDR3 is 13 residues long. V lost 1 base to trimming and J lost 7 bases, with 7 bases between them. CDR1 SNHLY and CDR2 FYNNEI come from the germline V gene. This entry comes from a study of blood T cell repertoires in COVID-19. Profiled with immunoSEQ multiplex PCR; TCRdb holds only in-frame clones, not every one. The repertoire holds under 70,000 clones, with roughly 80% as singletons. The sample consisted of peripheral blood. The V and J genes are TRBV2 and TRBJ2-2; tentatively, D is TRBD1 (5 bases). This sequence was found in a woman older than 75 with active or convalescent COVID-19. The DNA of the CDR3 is TGTGCCAGCAGTGAAGGACAGTTCGGGGAGCTGTTTTTT. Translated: CASSEGQFGELFF.